This T cell receptor (beta chain) was obtained from a study of circulating and synovial CD4+ cells in juvenile arthritis. Broader study findings: CPL and bulk CD4 samples differed at least tenfold in T cell genomes. Traditional Vbeta family usage analysis missed the pathogenic-like versus bulk difference.

Germline V gene lookup returns CDR1 LNHDA and CDR2 SQIVND (reference sequence). The CDR3 sequence is 15 residues long. The V gene end was trimmed by 5 bases and the J gene end by 0 bases; junction bases not matched to a gene: 3. Generated by immunoSEQ multiplex PCR, the TCRdb table keeps only in-frame clones and is missing some. The data hold 15,000 to 20,000 clones, with about 90% observed a single time. In the case of this clone: Its antigen remains unknown.

The source material was CD4+ T cells from blood. The receptor's source is a human donor with juvenile idiopathic arthritis. This chain connects TRBV19 to TRBJ2-1; 8 nucleotides line up with TRBD2. The CDR3 DNA follows: TGTGCCAGTAGTGTTAGCGGGGTCTCCTACAATGAGCAGTTCTTC. Translating it yields CASSVSGVSYNEQFF.